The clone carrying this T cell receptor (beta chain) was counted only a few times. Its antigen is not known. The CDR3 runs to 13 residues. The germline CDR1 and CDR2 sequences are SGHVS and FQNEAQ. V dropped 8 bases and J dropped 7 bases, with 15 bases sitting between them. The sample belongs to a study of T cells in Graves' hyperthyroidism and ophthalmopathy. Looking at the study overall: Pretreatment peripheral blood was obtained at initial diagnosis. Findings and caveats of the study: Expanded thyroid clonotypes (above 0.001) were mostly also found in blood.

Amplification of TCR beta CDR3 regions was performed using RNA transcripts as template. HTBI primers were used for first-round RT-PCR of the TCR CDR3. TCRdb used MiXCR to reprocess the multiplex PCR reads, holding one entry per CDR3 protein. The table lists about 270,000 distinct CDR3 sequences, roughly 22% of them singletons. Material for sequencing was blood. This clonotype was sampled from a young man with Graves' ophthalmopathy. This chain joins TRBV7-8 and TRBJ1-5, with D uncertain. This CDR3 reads CASSDMGIQPQHF. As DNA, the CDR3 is TGTGCCAGCTCAGACATGGGTATCCAGCCCCAGCATTTT. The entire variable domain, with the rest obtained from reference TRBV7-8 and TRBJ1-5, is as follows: GAGVSQSPRYKVAKRGQDVALRCDPISGHVSLFWYQQALGQGPEFLTYFQNEAQLDKSGLPSDRFFAERPEGSVSTLKIQRTQQEDSAVYLCASSDMGIQPQHFGDGTRLSIL.